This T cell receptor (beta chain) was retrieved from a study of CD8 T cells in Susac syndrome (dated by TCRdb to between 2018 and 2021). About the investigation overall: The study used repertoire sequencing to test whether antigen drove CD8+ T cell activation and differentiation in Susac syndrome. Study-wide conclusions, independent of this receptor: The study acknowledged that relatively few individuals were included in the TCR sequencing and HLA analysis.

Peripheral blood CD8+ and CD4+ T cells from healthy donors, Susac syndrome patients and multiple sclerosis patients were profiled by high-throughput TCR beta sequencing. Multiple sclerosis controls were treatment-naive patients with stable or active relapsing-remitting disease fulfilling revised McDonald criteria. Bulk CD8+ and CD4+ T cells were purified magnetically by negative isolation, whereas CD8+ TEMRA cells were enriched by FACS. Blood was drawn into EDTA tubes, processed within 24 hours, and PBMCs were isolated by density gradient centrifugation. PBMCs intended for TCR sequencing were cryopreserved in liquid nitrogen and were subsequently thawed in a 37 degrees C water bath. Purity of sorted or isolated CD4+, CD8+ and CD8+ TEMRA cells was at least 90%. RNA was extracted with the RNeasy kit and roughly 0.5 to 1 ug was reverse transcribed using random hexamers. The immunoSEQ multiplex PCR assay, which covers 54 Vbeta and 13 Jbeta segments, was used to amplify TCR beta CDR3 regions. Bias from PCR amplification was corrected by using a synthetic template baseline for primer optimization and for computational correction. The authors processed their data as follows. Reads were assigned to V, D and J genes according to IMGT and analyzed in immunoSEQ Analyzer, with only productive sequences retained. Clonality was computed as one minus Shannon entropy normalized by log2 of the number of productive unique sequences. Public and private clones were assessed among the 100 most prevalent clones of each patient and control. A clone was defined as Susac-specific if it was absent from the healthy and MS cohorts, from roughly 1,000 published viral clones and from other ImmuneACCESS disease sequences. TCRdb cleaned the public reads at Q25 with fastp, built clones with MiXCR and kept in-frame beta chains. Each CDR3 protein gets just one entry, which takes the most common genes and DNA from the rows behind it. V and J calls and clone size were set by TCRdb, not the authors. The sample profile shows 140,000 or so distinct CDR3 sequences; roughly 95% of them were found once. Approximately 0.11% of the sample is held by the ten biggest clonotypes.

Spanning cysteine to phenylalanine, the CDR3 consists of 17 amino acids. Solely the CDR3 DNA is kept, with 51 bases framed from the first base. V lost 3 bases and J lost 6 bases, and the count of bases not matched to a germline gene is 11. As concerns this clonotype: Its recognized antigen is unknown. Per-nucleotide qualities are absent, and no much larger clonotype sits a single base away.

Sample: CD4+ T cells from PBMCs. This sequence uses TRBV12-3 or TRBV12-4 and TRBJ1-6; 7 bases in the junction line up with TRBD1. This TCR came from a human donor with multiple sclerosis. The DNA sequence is TGTGCCAGCAGTTTGTTACTACAGGGGTCCCTTAATTCACCCCTCCACTTT. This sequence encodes CASSLLLQGSLNSPLHF.